The T cell receptor beta chain described here comes from a study of T cell responses to AZD1222 COVID-19 vaccine (TCRdb year 2021). Regarding the research as a whole: AZD1222 recipients with second doses at about 4 weeks or about 12 weeks were pooled, because spike-specific TCR depth and breadth did not differ between schedules. Trial participants were enrolled into age subgroups of 18-55, 56-69 and 70-plus years, which contained about 150, 27 and 61 TCR-sequenced participants, respectively. TCR sequencing was performed for about 250 trial participants, of whom some 200 were given two doses of AZD1222 and 26 were given two doses of MenACWY control vaccine.

The sample's time point, from its label and the paper: baseline before first vaccination. Vaccinee samples were obtained from the UK trials COV001 and COV002, which included a single-blind randomized controlled phase 2/3 trial of AZD1222 (ChAdOx1 nCoV-19) in healthy adults. Trial participant PBMC samples were collected at day 0 and day 28 after the second dose for TCRbeta chain sequencing. The CDR3 regions of human TCRbeta chains were subjected to immunosequencing. From the authors' description of their analysis: Repertoire TCRs were matched against a reference library of SARS-CoV-2-specific TCRs generated with the MIRA antigen-specificity platform. Breadth meant the fraction of unique TCRs that were SARS-CoV-2-associated, whereas depth meant the fraction of total T cells that were SARS-CoV-2-associated. Using the MIRA data, each spike-specific TCR was mapped to the spike region that the TCR reacts to and placed in a CD4 or CD8 class. Log10-transformed breadth and depth values were compared by one-way ANOVA with Sidak's multiple comparisons tests. Not all clones reach the TCRdb copy of this immuneACCESS table, which keeps in-frame sequences only. Checked studies attribute under half of the gap to unresolved V genes and leave the rest unexplained. V, J and clone size are those of that table, while D and trimming were read from the DNA. The sample contains approximately 60,000 clones, roughly 84% of them found a single time. Less than 9.5% of the sample is in the top ten clones.

The germline V gene gives CDR1 as SQVTM and CDR2 as ANQGSEA. Inclusive of the bounding cysteine and phenylalanine, the CDR3 is 14 residues long. The sequence is cut down to CDR3 DNA, 42 bases in frame from base 1. V loses 2 bases of germline sequence and J loses 0 bases, and the interval between the two ends is 11 bases. Here is what the overall study found, with its caveats: Epitopes outside the regions mutated in the B.1.351 and B.1.1.7 variants were reportedly recognized by nearly half of the unique spike-specific TCRs. After two AZD1222 doses, both the breadth and the depth of spike-specific TCRs were significantly higher than at day 0 and than in MenACWY recipients. The 56-69-year group was small, and its depth increase did not reach significance, likely because of low power. The vaccine-associated CD4 TCRs covered the entire spike protein, and the dominant responses fell in regions 160-218 and 743-854. Conclusions about previously exposed vaccinees were limited because only six AZD1222 recipients were SARS-CoV-2 seropositive at baseline. Participants were mostly white British and included more females than males, and it was suggested by the authors that clonal diversity may have been underestimated. Because no day 14 peak-response samples were available, the repertoires could be characterized only after the peak T cell response.

Only a few counts were recorded for this clone. Its antigen specificity is not known. Within one base of it there is no much larger clone, and no base qualities were kept. The receptor chain draws on TRBV29-1 and TRBJ2-7; the D gene cannot be named for sure. The receptor was derived from an adult in good health. This specimen was peripheral blood, taken on day 0 of AZD1222 vaccination. The DNA is as follows: TGCAGCGTTGAATATAGCCCATTCTCCTACGAGCAGTACTTC. Protein translation: CSVEYSPFSYEQYF.